This paragraph reports one T cell receptor (beta chain). Its cognate antigen is unknown. The data originate from a study of shared clonotypes between healthy human individuals. The CDR3 covers 19 residues. CDR1 MGHRA and CDR2 YSYEKL come from the germline V gene. Trimming removed 8 bases from V and 4 bases from J; junction bases left unmatched: 20. Notes on the study in general: Clonotype sharing across donors was expected to vary with sequencing depth.

Measured with immunoSEQ multiplex PCR; TCRdb has only the in-frame clones, and not every one. The top ten clones hold over 1.5% of a sample with around 1,900,000 clones, about 93% of them seen once. CD45RO-negative CD8 cells positively selected for CCR7 made up the naive population, which excluded terminally differentiated effector memory CD45RA+ cells. The V call is TRBV4-1, the J call TRBJ2-3; 11 nucleotides align to TRBD2. This TCR was sampled from a young man in good health. Some clones in this sample may be carry-over from other donors' samples. Specimen: naive CD8+ T cells from PBMCs. The CDR3 DNA reads as TGCGCCAGCTGGGCTAGAGTAGCGGGAGGGCCCGGGGGCTCAGATACGCAGTATTTT. Its protein is CASWARVAGGPGGSDTQYF.